This T cell receptor (beta chain) appears in the sequencing data of a study of CD8+ T cells in alopecia areata. Described treatment: oral pan-JAK inhibitor, 5-10 mg twice daily. The V gene lost 0 bases and the J gene lost 0 bases, with 11 bases spanning the gap. Germline V gene lookup returns CDR1 GTSNPN and CDR2 SVGIG (reference sequence). The CDR3 extends over 15 amino acids. Isolated RNA was reverse transcribed into cDNA used as the sequencing template. Libraries were prepared by immunoSEQ multiplex PCR; TCRdb keeps only in-frame clonotypes and omits some of them. The sample has around 150,000 clones, approximately 60% seen once; the top ten hold 12% to 15%. This clone showed up just once.

J is TRBJ1-2 and V is TRBV30, with D unclear. The sample was CD4+ T cells sorted from blood, taken at week 24, from a patient treated with tofacitinib. The clonotype comes from a human donor with alopecia areata. The CDR3 loop is CAWSVLGGTNYGYTF. Written as DNA, the CDR3 is TGTGCCTGGAGTGTTCTCGGAGGAACTAACTATGGCTACACCTTC.